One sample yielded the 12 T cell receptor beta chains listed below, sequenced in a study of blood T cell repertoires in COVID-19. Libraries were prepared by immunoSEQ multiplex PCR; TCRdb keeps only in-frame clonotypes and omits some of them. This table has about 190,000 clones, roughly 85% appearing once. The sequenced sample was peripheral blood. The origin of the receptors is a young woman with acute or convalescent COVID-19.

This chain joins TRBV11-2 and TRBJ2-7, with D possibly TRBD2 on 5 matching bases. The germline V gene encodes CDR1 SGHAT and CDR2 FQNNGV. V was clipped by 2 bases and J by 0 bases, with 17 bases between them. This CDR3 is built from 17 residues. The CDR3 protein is CASSLYSLFGLSYEQYF. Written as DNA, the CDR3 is TGTGCCAGCAGCTTATATTCACTCTTTGGACTCTCCTACGAGCAGTACTTC.

The CDR3 coding sequence is TGCGCCAGCAGCCAAGAACTACCCTCAGATACGCAGTATTTT. Protein product: CASSQELPSDTQYF. The chain combines TRBV4-3 with TRBJ2-3; no clear D. The germline CDR1 and CDR2 sequences are LGHNA and YSLEER. The CDR3 extends over 14 amino acids. V gave up 0 bases and J gave up 4 bases, with 8 bases separating them.

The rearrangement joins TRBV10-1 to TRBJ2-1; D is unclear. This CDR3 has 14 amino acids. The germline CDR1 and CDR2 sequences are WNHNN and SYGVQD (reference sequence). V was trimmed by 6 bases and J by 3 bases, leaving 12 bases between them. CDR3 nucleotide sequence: TGCGCCAGCAGCCCCCAGACGGGCTACAATGAGCAGTTCTTC. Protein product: CASSPQTGYNEQFF.

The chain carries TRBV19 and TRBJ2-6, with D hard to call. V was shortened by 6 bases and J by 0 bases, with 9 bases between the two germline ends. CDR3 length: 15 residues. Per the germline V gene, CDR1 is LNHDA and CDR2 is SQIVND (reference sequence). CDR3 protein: CASRAPPSGANVLTF. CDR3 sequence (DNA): TGTGCCAGTAGAGCTCCTCCCTCTGGGGCCAACGTCCTGACTTTC.

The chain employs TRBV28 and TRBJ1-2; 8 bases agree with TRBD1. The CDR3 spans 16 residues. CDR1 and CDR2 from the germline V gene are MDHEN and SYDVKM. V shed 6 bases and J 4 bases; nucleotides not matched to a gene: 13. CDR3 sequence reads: CASRMNRDRYFYGYTF. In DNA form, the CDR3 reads TGTGCCAGCAGGATGAACCGGGACAGGTACTTCTATGGCTACACCTTC.

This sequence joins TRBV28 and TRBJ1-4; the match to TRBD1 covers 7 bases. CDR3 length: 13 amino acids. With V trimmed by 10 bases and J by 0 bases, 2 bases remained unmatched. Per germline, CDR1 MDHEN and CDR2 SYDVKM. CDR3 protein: CATGQTTNEKLFF. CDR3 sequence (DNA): TGTGCCACGGGACAGACAACTAATGAAAAACTGTTTTTT.

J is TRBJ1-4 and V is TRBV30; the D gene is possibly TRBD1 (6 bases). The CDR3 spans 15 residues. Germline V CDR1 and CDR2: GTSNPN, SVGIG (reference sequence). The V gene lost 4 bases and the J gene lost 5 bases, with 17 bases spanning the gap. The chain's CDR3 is CAWNQGTSQNEKLFF. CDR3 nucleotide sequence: TGTGCCTGGAATCAGGGGACTAGCCAAAATGAAAAACTGTTTTTT.

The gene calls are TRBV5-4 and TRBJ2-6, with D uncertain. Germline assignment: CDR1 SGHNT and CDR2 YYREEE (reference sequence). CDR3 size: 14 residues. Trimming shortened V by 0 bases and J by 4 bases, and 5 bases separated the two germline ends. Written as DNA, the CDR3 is TGTGCCAGCAGCTTGGCCGGGGGGGCCAACGTCCTGACTTTC. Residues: CASSLAGGANVLTF.

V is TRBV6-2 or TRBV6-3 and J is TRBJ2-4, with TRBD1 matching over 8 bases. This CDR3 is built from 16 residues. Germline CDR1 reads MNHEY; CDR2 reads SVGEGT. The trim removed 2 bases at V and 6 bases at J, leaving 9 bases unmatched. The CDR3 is CASSYLLGQGRNIQYF. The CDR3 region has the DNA TGTGCCAGCAGTTACCTCCTCGGACAGGGCAGAAACATTCAGTACTTC.

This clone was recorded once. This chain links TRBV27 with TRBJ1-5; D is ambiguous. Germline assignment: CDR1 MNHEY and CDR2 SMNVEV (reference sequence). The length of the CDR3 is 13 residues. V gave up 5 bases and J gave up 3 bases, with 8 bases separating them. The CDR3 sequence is CASSGGFNQPQHF. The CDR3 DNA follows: TGTGCCAGCAGTGGAGGATTCAATCAGCCCCAGCATTTT.

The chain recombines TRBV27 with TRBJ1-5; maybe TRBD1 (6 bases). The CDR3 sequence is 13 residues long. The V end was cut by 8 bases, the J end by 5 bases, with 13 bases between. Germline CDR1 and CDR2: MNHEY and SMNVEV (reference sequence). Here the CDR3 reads CASRRTAYQPQHF. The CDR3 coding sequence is TGTGCCAGCCGACGGACAGCCTATCAGCCCCAGCATTTT.

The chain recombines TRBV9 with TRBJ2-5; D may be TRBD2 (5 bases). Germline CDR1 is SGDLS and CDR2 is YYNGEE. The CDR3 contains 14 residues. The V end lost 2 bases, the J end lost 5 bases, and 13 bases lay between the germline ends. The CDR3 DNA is TGTGCCAGCAGCGTTGGGCTAGCCTCGGAGACCCAGTACTTC. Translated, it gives CASSVGLASETQYF.